Below, one T cell receptor beta chain is given with its context. The record originates from a study of blood T cell repertoires in COVID-19. Study-wide background: From the United States, Italy and Spain came samples of acute and convalescent COVID-19. T cells, B-cell-depleted T cells, or PBMCs provided the cDNA or gDNA that served as material.

Methods used by the authors: Amplification with reference gene primers provided the estimates of nucleated cell counts. Clones were read by immunoSEQ multiplex PCR, and TCRdb kept only the in-frame ones, dropping some. V, J and clone size reflect that table, while D and trimming were determined from the DNA. The sample includes about 210,000 clones, around 82% of them seen just once. V shed 2 bases and J 0 bases; nucleotides not matched to a gene: 3. CDR1 is MNHEY and CDR2 is SVGEGT in the germline V gene. The CDR3 runs to 18 residues. The TCR was taken from a woman aged 40-49 years with acute or convalescent COVID-19. What was sequenced was peripheral blood. V usage is TRBV6-2 or TRBV6-3 and J usage is TRBJ2-6, with TRBD1 matching 11 bases. CDR3 nucleotide sequence: TGTGCCAGCAGTTACGCCGGGACAGGGGGCTCTGGGGCCAACGTCCTGACTTTC. Translating gives CASSYAGTGGSGANVLTF.